This T cell receptor (beta chain) was recovered during a study of cytomegalovirus exposure and HLA in healthy donors. Amplification used 60 Vbeta primers and 13 Jbeta primers. The method was immunoSEQ multiplex PCR; TCRdb's version includes in-frame clones alone and lacks a portion of them. This table holds around 150,000 clones, about 80% found once. After removal of 5 bases from V and 5 bases from J, the junction contained 17 bases not matched to a gene. Germline values: CDR1 MDHEN, CDR2 SYDVKM. CDR3 length: 17 residues. The rearrangement uses TRBV28 and TRBJ1-2; 7 bases are a match to TRBD1. The source is a man younger than 30 in good health and CMV-seropositive. Material: PBMCs. The CDR3 DNA is TGTGCCAGCAGTCCTCCCCGTGGCAGGGGGTCTCGTTATGGCTACACCTTC. Amino acids: CASSPPRGRGSRYGYTF.